The 30 T cell receptor beta chains in this list originate from one sample, sequenced in a study of shared clonotypes between healthy human individuals. The protocol was immunoSEQ multiplex PCR, while the TCRdb copy is restricted to in-frame clones and leaves out a portion. Of about 92,000 clones in the sample, roughly 50% were seen once. Specimen: PBMCs. These receptors originate from a woman in her thirties or forties in good health. Some clones in this sample may be carry-over from other donors' samples.

The V call is TRBV6-5, the J call TRBJ1-5, with a tentative D call TRBD1 (5 bases). This CDR3 has 13 amino acids. Germline V gene lookup returns CDR1 MNHEY and CDR2 SVGAGI. Trimming cost V 5 bases and J 2 bases, with 7 bases left between them. The CDR3 DNA follows: TGTGCCAGCAGTAGGGGTGGCAATCAGCCCCAGCATTTT. It translates to CASSRGGNQPQHF.

The CDR3 coding sequence is TGTGCCAGCAGCCCGAGCGTAGGGAGTGAGCAGTACTTC. Amino acids: CASSPSVGSEQYF. The V call is TRBV7-9, the J call TRBJ2-5, with D perhaps matching TRBD2 (5 bases). The CDR3 spans 13 residues. CDR1 SEHNR and CDR2 FQNEAQ come from the germline V gene (reference sequence). The ends were cut back, 5 bases at V and 11 bases at J, with 18 bases in the middle. Filled out from reference TRBV7-9 and TRBJ2-5, the complete variable domain reads DTGVSQNPRHKITKRGQNVTFRCDPISEHNRLYWYRQTLGQGPEFLTYFQNEAQLEKSRLLSDRFSAERPKGSFSTLEIQRTEQGDSAMYLCASSPSVGSEQYFGPGTRLLVL.

This clone was seen more than once but under ten times. This rearrangement joins TRBV2 to TRBJ2-4; D gene uncertain. The CDR3 is 15 residues long. Germline V gene sequence: CDR1 SNHLY, CDR2 FYNNEI. V was cut by 7 bases and J by 2 bases, with 15 bases left in between. This chain's CDR3 is CASMMIRLTKNIQYF. CDR3 nucleotides: TGTGCCAGCATGATGATAAGGCTTACCAAAAACATTCAGTACTTC.

This clone came up many times. The V call is TRBV5-8, the J call TRBJ1-4; the D is unclear. Trimming removed 2 bases at V and 7 bases at J, with 12 bases between. The germline CDR1 and CDR2 sequences are SGHTS and YDEGEE. The CDR3 has 14 residues. The CDR3 reads CASSLPQRGEKLFF. The CDR3 DNA is TGTGCCAGCAGCTTACCTCAGAGAGGTGAAAAACTGTTTTTT.

There are a few counts of this clone. The chain links TRBV15 to TRBJ1-5; no clear D gene. CDR1 is LNHNV, CDR2 YYDKDF, per germline (reference sequence). V dropped 0 bases and J dropped 1 base, with 4 bases sitting between them. CDR3 length equals 14 residues. CDR3 protein: CATSRDSSNQPQHF. DNA for the CDR3: TGTGCCACCAGCAGAGATTCAAGCAATCAGCCCCAGCATTTT. Variable domain in full (rest from reference TRBV15 and TRBJ1-5): DAMVIQNPRYQVTQFGKPVTLSCSQTLNHNVMYWYQQKSSQAPKLLFHYYDKDFNNEADTPDNFQSRRPNTSFCFLDIRSPGLGDTAMYLCATSRDSSNQPQHFGDGTRLSIL.

This rearrangement joins TRBV11-3 to TRBJ2-3, with 8 bases aligning to TRBD2. The CDR3 length is 15 residues. Germline V lookup: CDR1 SGHNT, CDR2 YENEEA. Trimming removed 0 bases from V and 4 bases from J; junction bases left unmatched: 3. CDR3 amino acids: CASSLEAGVADTQYF. The CDR3 DNA reads TGTGCCAGCAGCTTAGAAGCGGGAGTAGCAGATACGCAGTATTTT.

The chain combines TRBV5-5 with TRBJ2-7; no clear D gene. This CDR3 comprises 15 residues. Germline-derived CDR1 and CDR2 are SGHKS and YYEKEE (reference sequence). Trimming took off 2 bases at V and 4 bases at J, with 16 bases between the two ends. The CDR3 loop is CASSFQDGYWYEQYF. CDR3 nucleotide sequence: TGTGCCAGCAGCTTCCAGGACGGATATTGGTACGAGCAGTACTTC. The variable domain in full, with the rest retrieved from reference TRBV5-5 and TRBJ2-7, is DAGVTQSPTHLIKTRGQQVTLRCSPISGHKSVSWYQQVLGQGPQFIFQYYEKEERGRGNFPDRFSARQFPNYSSELNVNALLLGDSALYLCASSFQDGYWYEQYFGPGTRLTVT.

The rearrangement links TRBV14 to TRBJ2-7, with D tentatively TRBD1 or TRBD2 (5 bases each). The CDR3 consists of 15 residues. V lost 0 bases and J lost 0, with 9 bases in between. CDR1 SGHDN and CDR2 FVKESK come from the germline V gene. CDR3 in DNA: TGTGCCAGCAGCCAAGACCCGGGGCACTCCTACGAGCAGTACTTC. Encoded protein: CASSQDPGHSYEQYF.

This clone was found many times. The V gene is TRBV30, the J gene TRBJ2-5; no definite D call. This CDR3 has 13 amino acids. Germline V lookup: CDR1 GTSNPN, CDR2 SVGIG (reference sequence). The V end was cut by 3 bases, the J end by 5 bases, with 13 bases between. The CDR3 spells CAWSANIRETQYF. DNA of the CDR3: TGTGCCTGGAGCGCCAACATCCGGGAGACCCAGTACTTC.

The chain carries TRBV30 and TRBJ1-6; weak D call: TRBD1 (5 bases). The CDR3 consists of 12 residues. Trimming took off 6 bases at V and 7 bases at J, with 10 bases between the two ends. The germline V gene encodes CDR1 GTSNPN and CDR2 SVGIG (reference sequence). The CDR3 DNA follows: TGTGCCTGCCGGGACGGGAATTCACCCCTCCACTTT. It translates to CACRDGNSPLHF.

Worth noting for this clone: Compared with germline, one end of the junction differs, possibly owing to a read error. This chain uses TRBV5-4 with TRBJ1-1; D unclear. The germline gives CDR1 SGHNT, CDR2 YYREEE (reference sequence). This CDR3 contains 15 residues. The CDR3, as DNA: TGTGTCAGCAGACCCTCCCCCGAGGTGAACACTGAAGCTTTCTTT. Amino acids: CVSRPSPEVNTEAFF.

The genes are TRBV2 and TRBJ2-2; TRBD1 aligns across 9 bases. CDR3 length equals 18 residues. V trimming: 2 bases; J trimming: 5 bases; junction bases outside the gene matches: 12. Per the germline V gene, CDR1 is SNHLY and CDR2 is FYNNEI. The CDR3 DNA reads as TGTGCCAGCAGTGAAACCCACGCAGGGGACAGGGTAACCGGGGAGCTGTTTTTT. As protein: CASSETHAGDRVTGELFF.

As regards this clone: Only one base separates this from a far larger clonotype, so it likely reflects a read error. The rearrangement joins TRBV6-5 to TRBJ2-7; TRBD2 agrees at 8 bases. Germline assignment: CDR1 MNHEY and CDR2 SVGAGI. This CDR3 has 12 amino acids. V lost 11 bases, J lost 6 bases, and 9 bases stayed unmatched. This CDR3 is CAASGRGPEQYF. CDR3 nucleotides: TGTGCCGCCAGCGGGAGAGGCCCCGAGCAGTACTTC.

The chain employs TRBV28 and TRBJ2-1; no clear D gene. CDR1 is MDHEN, CDR2 SYDVKM, per germline. The V gene lost 1 base and the J gene lost 0 bases, with 4 bases spanning the gap. The CDR3 is 14 amino acids. This CDR3 is CASSLYSSYNEQFF. The CDR3 DNA is TGTGCCAGCAGTTTATACAGCTCCTACAATGAGCAGTTCTTC. The full variable domain, its missing parts supplied by reference TRBV28 and TRBJ2-1, is DVKVTQSSRYLVKRTGEKVFLECVQDMDHENMFWYRQDPGLGLRLIYFSYDVKMKEKGDIPEGYSVSREKKERFSLILESASTNQTSMYLCASSLYSSYNEQFFGPGTRLTVL.

The sample holds one count of this clone. The V and J genes are TRBV7-2 and TRBJ2-3, with D tentatively TRBD1 (5 bases). The V gene lost 5 bases and the J gene lost 3 bases, with 18 bases spanning the gap. The CDR3 loop spans 16 amino acids. Looked up from germline, CDR1 is SGHTA and CDR2 is FQGNSA. CDR3 DNA sequence: TGTGCCAGCAGCCTAGGGGCGAGAACAGGTACAGATACGCAGTATTTT. It yields the protein CASSLGARTGTDTQYF.

At least ten counts were recorded for this clone. The chain links TRBV28 to TRBJ1-5, with 9 bases that match TRBD1. Germline CDR1 is MDHEN and CDR2 is SYDVKM. This CDR3 contains 14 residues. Germline trimming cut 8 bases from V and 0 bases from J; bases unmatched to any gene: 2. The CDR3 loop is CASRTGDSNQPQHF. For the CDR3, the DNA is TGTGCCAGCCGGACAGGGGATAGCAATCAGCCCCAGCATTTT.

The chain recombines TRBV5-1 with TRBJ1-1; D call uncertain. The germline gives CDR1 SGHRS, CDR2 YFSETQ. CDR3 length: 13 residues. V was cut by 4 bases and J by 1 base, with 8 bases left in between. This chain's CDR3 is CASSVEPNTEAFF. DNA of the CDR3: TGCGCCAGCAGCGTAGAACCGAACACTGAAGCTTTCTTT.

The sample holds a few counts of this clone. The chain has TRBV5-4 and TRBJ2-7, with 8 bases fitting TRBD1. CDR3 size: 16 residues. The germline V gene has CDR1 SGHNT and CDR2 YYREEE (reference sequence). V shed 2 bases, J shed 1 base, and the junction held 8 bases outside the gene matches. The CDR3 region is CASSFIPRTGSYEQYF. DNA for the CDR3: TGTGCCAGCAGCTTCATCCCCCGGACAGGGTCCTACGAGCAGTACTTC.

On this clone: Since a far larger clone is one base different, this is likely a read error. Given the absence of the conserved phenylalanine or tryptophan at the CDR3 end, a read error is likely. V usage is TRBV29-1 and J usage is TRBJ2-7; tentative D call: TRBD2 (6 bases). The CDR3 length is 13 residues. Germline lookup yields CDR1 SQVTM and CDR2 ANQGSEA. Between the trimmed V and J ends, which lost 6 bases and 0 bases, there was a span of 12 bases. CDR3 nucleotides: TGCAGCGTCACCCGGGACTCCTCCTACGAGCAGTACCTC. Translated, it gives CSVTRDSSYEQYL.

The V call is TRBV7-9, the J call TRBJ2-1; D call uncertain. CDR1 SEHNR and CDR2 FQNEAQ come from the germline V gene (reference sequence). V lost 3 bases and J lost 12, with 12 bases in between. This CDR3 is built from 12 residues. CDR3 in DNA: TGTGCCAGCAGCTTCCCAGAAAGACTGCAGTTCTTC. Translated: CASSFPERLQFF.

This clone appeared a few times. The rearrangement joins TRBV7-2 to TRBJ2-7, with a weak D call TRBD2 (5 bases). The CDR3 consists of 14 residues. Germline assignment: CDR1 SGHTA and CDR2 FQGNSA. V dropped 4 bases and J dropped 2 bases, with 12 bases sitting between them. CDR3 loop: CASSSATGTYEQYF. The CDR3 nucleotides are TGTGCCAGCAGCTCGGCGACGGGGACCTACGAGCAGTACTTC.

The chain carries TRBV29-1 and TRBJ2-7; maybe TRBD1 (6 bases). This CDR3 comprises 13 residues. Germline CDR1 SQVTM, CDR2 ANQGSEA. V was trimmed by 6 bases and J by 3 bases, leaving 15 bases between them. As DNA, the CDR3 is TGCAGCGTCCTGGACAGCTTGGGCTACGAGCAGTACTTC. Its protein product is CSVLDSLGYEQYF.

This clone was seen a single time. The genes are TRBV21-1 and TRBJ2-5; TRBD1 reflects the table's D call only, with no check against the DNA. TRBJ2-7 explains the end of the DNA better; the J call may be wrong. TRBV21-1 is an annotated pseudogene. CDR3 size: 14 residues. The CDR3 is CASSKNRGTAEQYF. DNA of the CDR3: TGTGCCAGCAGCAAAAACAGGGGGACCGCCGAGCAGTACTTC.

The gene calls are TRBV30 and TRBJ2-5; 8 nucleotides match TRBD2. The better agreement between TRBJ2-7 and the DNA end casts doubt on the J call. The CDR3 loop spans 15 amino acids. Germline V gives CDR1 GTSNPN, CDR2 SVGIG (reference sequence). CDR3 nucleotides: TGTGCCTGGATTATAACTAGCGGTAGCCCCTACGAGCAGTACTTC. Translating it yields CAWIITSGSPYEQYF.

The chain joins TRBV30 to TRBJ2-7; tentatively, D is TRBD1 (6 bases). The germline V gene has CDR1 GTSNPN and CDR2 SVGIG (reference sequence). The CDR3 has 14 residues. V gave up 3 bases and J gave up 6 bases, with 18 bases separating them. The CDR3 nucleotides are TGTGCCTGGAGCCCATCTATAAGGGGGAGCGAGCAGTACTTC. Amino acids: CAWSPSIRGSEQYF.

The V gene is TRBV2, the J gene TRBJ2-7, with TRBD1 matching over 7 bases. Trimming removed 3 bases from V and 2 bases from J; junction bases left unmatched: 4. CDR3 length: 14 residues. Germline loops: CDR1 SNHLY, CDR2 FYNNEI. CDR3 protein: CASSDRDSAYEQYF. Written as DNA, the CDR3 is TGTGCCAGCAGTGACCGGGACAGTGCCTACGAGCAGTACTTC.

V is TRBV11-2 and J is TRBJ2-1; no firm D call. The germline V gene encodes CDR1 SGHAT and CDR2 FQNNGV. The CDR3 extends over 13 amino acids. V lost 8 bases to trimming and J lost 0 bases, with 8 bases between them. CDR3 sequence: CASSGGSYNEQFF. The CDR3 region has the DNA TGTGCCAGCTCGGGTGGCTCCTACAATGAGCAGTTCTTC.

As regards this clone: The junction and the germline gene differ at one end; a read error may be behind it. This rearrangement joins TRBV4-1 to TRBJ2-2; 7 positions agree with TRBD1. CDR3 size: 16 residues. Germline V gives CDR1 MGHRA, CDR2 YSYEKL. DNA for the CDR3: TGTGCCAGCAGCTCGACAGGGTTTGCATCCACCGGGGAGCTGTTTTTT. Translating it yields CASSSTGFASTGELFF.

This chain joins TRBV30 and TRBJ2-1; D might be TRBD1 (5 bases). From germline, CDR1 is GTSNPN and CDR2 SVGIG (reference sequence). The CDR3 extends over 14 amino acids. V lost 6 bases and J lost 7, with 19 bases in between. CDR3 in amino acids: CACTTRLGRNEQFF. CDR3 DNA sequence: TGTGCCTGTACCACCCGCTTGGGGCGGAATGAGCAGTTCTTC. The full variable domain, rest sourced from reference TRBV30 and TRBJ2-1, is SQTIHQWPATLVQPVGSPLSLECTVEGTSNPNLYWYRQAAGRGLQLLFYSVGIGQISSEVPQNLSASRPQDRQFILSSKKLLLSDSGFYLCACTTRLGRNEQFFGPGTRLTVL.

The genes are TRBV5-8 and TRBJ1-4, with TRBD1 matching over 10 bases. The V and J ends lost 4 bases and 5 bases, in that order; junction bases with no gene match: 8. The CDR3 spans 16 residues. The germline V gene encodes CDR1 SGHTS and CDR2 YDEGEE. Here the CDR3 DNA reads TGTGCCAGCAGCCGCGGACAGGGGGGGAGGAATGAAAAACTGTTTTTT. It specifies CASSRGQGGRNEKLFF.